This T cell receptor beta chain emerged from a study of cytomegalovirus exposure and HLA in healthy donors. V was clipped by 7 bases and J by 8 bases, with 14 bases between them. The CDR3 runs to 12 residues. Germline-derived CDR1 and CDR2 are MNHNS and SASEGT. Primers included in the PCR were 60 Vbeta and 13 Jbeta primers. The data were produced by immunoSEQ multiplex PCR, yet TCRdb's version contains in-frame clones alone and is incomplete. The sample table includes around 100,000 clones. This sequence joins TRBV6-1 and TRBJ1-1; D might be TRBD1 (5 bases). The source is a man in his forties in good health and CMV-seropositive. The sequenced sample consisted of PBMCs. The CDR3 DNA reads TGTGCCAGCACAGGGTACGACCACGAAGCTTTCTTT. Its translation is CASTGYDHEAFF.